This TCR beta chain was captured in a study of blood T cells in healthy people across ages. For this clonotype: The antigen remains unidentified.

Combining a sample-barcoded 5' primer with a J-beta primer mix, a second PCR ran for roughly 6 to 11 cycles. A minimum of 2.5 million CDR3-containing paired-end reads was obtained for each sample. TCRdb passed the 5' RACE reads through MiXCR, listing each CDR3 protein once. The data contain 700,000 to 950,000 distinct CDR3 sequences, 58% of them singletons. Study-wide results and limits: Researchers deemed the diversity estimates from one million T cells underestimates.

The receptor was isolated from a man aged 25 to 40 in good health. Specimen: blood.

The CDR3 region has the DNA TGTGCCAGCAGCCAATCCCGGGGGATCGGGTACACCTTC. Translation gives CASSQSRGIGYTF. This rearrangement joins TRBV14 to TRBJ1-2; D possibly corresponds to TRBD1 (5 bases). Trimming took off 2 bases at V and 11 bases at J, with 15 bases between the two ends. The CDR3 spans 13 residues. Germline CDR1 SGHDN, CDR2 FVKESK.